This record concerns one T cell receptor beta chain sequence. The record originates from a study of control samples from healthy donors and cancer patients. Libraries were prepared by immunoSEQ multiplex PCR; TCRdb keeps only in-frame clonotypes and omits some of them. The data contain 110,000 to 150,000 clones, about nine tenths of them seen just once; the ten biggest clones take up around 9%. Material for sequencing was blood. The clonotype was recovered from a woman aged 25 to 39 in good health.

CDR3 sequence reads: CASSVRGGGDNEKLFF. DNA for the CDR3: TGTGCCAGCAGCGTTAGGGGGGGCGGAGATAATGAAAAACTGTTTTTT. The chain recombines TRBV9 with TRBJ1-4; possibly TRBD1 for D (6 bases). Between the trimmed V and J ends, which lost 2 bases and 4 bases, there was a span of 15 bases. This CDR3 region has 16 residues. CDR1 SGDLS and CDR2 YYNGEE come from the germline V gene.